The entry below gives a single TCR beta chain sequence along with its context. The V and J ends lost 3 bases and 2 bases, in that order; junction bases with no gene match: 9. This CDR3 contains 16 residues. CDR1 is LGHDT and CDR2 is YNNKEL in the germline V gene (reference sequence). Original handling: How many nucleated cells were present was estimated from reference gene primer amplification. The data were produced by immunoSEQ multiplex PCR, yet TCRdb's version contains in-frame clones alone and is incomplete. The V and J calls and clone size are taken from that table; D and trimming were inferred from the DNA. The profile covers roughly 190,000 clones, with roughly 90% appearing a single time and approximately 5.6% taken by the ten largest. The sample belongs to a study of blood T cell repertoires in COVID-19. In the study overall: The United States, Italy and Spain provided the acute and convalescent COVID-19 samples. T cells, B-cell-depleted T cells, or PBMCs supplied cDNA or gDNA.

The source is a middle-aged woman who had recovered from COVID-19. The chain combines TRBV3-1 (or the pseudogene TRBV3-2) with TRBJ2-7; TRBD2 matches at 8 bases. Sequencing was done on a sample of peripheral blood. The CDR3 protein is CASSHQLADSAYEQYF. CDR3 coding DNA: TGTGCCAGCAGCCACCAACTAGCGGACAGCGCCTACGAGCAGTACTTC.